This T cell receptor (beta chain) was profiled in a study of cytomegalovirus exposure and HLA in healthy donors. The PCR contained 60 Vbeta and 13 Jbeta primers. The repertoire was sequenced with immunoSEQ multiplex PCR; TCRdb's copy has only in-frame clones and lacks some. In the table there are 200,000 to 250,000 clones, approximately 80% of which are singletons. The CDR3 runs 15 residues. Germline assignment: CDR1 SGHRS and CDR2 YFSETQ. Trimming removed 0 bases from V and 1 base from J, with 10 bases in between. The sequence came from a man aged 50-60 years in good health and CMV-seronegative. The V call is TRBV5-1, the J call TRBJ2-5; D is possibly TRBD1 (5 bases). The material sequenced was PBMCs. Here the CDR3 DNA reads TGCGCCAGCAGCTTGGTAGCAGGGTCCCAAGAGACCCAGTACTTC. The encoded protein is CASSLVAGSQETQYF.